This T cell receptor (beta chain) is drawn from a study of blood T cell repertoires in COVID-19. In the study overall: Some COVID-19 samples were acute and others convalescent; all came from the United States, Italy and Spain. Sample material is recorded as cDNA or gDNA derived from T cells, B-cell-depleted T cells, or PBMCs.

The CDR3 sequence is 13 residues long. Deletions cut 8 bases from V and 0 bases from J, with 11 bases between. The V gene's germline CDR1 is SGHNT and CDR2 YENEEA. Using immunoSEQ multiplex PCR, the repertoire was profiled, and TCRdb retains in-frame clones only, with some absent. Seen here are about 130,000 clones, over 85% observed once, and the top ten hold approximately 3.7%. The sequence derives from a man aged 45 to 65 with active COVID-19. The sequenced sample was peripheral blood. The chain combines TRBV11-3 with TRBJ2-7; D is uncertain. CDR3 in amino acids: CASSIGDSYEQYF. As DNA, the CDR3 is TGTGCCAGCTCTATCGGAGACTCCTACGAGCAGTACTTC.